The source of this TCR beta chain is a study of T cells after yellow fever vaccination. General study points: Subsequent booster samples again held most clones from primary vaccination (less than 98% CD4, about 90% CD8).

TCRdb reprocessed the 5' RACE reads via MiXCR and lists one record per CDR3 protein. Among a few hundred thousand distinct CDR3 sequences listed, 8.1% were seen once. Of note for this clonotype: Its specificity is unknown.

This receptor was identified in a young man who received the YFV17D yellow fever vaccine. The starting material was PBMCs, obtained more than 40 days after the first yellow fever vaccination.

Here the CDR3 reads CASSPRLADEQYF. The CDR3 nucleotides read TGTGCCAGCAGCCCCAGACTAGCGGACGAGCAGTACTTC. J is TRBJ2-7 and V is TRBV9, with 9 positions matching TRBD2. V lost 4 bases to trimming and J lost 5 bases; unmatched junction nucleotides: 4. The CDR3 totals 13 residues. CDR1 and CDR2 (germline): SGDLS, YYNGEE.